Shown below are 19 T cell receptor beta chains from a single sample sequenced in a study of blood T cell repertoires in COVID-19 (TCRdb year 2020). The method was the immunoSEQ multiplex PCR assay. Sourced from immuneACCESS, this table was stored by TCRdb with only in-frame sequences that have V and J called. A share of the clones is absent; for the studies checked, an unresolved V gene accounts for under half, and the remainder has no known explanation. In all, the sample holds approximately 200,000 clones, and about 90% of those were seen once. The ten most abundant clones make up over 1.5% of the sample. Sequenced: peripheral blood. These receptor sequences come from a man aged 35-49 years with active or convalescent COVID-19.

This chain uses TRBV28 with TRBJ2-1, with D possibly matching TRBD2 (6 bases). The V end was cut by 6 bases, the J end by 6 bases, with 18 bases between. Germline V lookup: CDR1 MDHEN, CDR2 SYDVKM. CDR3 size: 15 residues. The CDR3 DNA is TGTGCCAGCAGACCACTGACGGGAGCACGCAATGAGCAGTTCTTC. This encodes CASRPLTGARNEQFF.

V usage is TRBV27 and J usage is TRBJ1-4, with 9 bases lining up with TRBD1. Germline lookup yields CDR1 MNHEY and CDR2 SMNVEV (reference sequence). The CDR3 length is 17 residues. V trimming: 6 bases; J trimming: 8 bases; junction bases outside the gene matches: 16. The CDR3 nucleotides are TGTGCCAGCAGACTGGGGGGACAGGGTAGGCCTTGGGAAAAACTGTTTTTT. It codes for CASRLGGQGRPWEKLFF. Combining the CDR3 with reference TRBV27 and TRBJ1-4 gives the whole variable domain EAQVTQNPRYLITVTGKKLTVTCSQNMNHEYMSWYRQDPGLGLRQIYYSMNVEVTDKGDVPEGYKVSRKEKRNFPLILESPSPNQTSLYFCASRLGGQGRPWEKLFFGSGTQLSVL.

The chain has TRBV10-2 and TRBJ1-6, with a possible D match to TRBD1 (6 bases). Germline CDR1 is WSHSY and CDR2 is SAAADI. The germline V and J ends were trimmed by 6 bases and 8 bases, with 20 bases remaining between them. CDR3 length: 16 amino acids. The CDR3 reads CASRELSRGGDSPLHF. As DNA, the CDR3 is TGCGCCAGCAGGGAGCTGTCCAGGGGAGGGGATTCACCCCTCCACTTT.

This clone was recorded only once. The CDR3 protein is CASSVGQRNNYGYTF. The CDR3 nucleotides are TGTGCCAGCAGTGTCGGACAGAGAAATAACTATGGCTACACCTTC. The chain recombines TRBV2 with TRBJ1-2; tentatively, D is TRBD1 (6 bases). V gave up 4 bases and J gave up 1 base, with 13 bases separating them. This CDR3 has 15 amino acids. The germline V gene has CDR1 SNHLY and CDR2 FYNNEI.

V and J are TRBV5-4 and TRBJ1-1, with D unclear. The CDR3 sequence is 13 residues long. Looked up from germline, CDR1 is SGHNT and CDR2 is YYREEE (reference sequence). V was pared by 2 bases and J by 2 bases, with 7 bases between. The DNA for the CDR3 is TGTGCCAGCAGCTTCGGGTATAACACTGAAGCTTTCTTT. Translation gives CASSFGYNTEAFF. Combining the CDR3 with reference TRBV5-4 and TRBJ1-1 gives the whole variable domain ETGVTQSPTHLIKTRGQQVTLRCSSQSGHNTVSWYQQALGQGPQFIFQYYREEENGRGNFPPRFSGLQFPNYSSELNVNALELDDSALYLCASSFGYNTEAFFGQGTRLTVV.

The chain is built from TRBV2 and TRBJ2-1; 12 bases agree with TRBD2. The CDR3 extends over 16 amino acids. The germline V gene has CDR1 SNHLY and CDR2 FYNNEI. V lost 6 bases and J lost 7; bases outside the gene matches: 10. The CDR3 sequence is CASRATSGGTPNEQFF. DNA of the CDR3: TGTGCCAGCAGAGCTACTAGCGGGGGGACTCCGAATGAGCAGTTCTTC.

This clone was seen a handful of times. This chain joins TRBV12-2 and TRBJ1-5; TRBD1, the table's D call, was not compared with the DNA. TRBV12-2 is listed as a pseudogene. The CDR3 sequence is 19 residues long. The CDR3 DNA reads TGTGCAAGTCGCTTAGAGGGGCGTTCATGGTCGGGTAGCAATCAGCCCCAGCATTTT. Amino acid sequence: CASRLEGRSWSGSNQPQHF.

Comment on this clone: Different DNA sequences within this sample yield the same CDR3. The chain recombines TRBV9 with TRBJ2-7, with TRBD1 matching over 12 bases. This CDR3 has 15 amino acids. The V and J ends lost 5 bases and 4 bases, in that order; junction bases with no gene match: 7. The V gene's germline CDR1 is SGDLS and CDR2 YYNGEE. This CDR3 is CASSVGQGASYEQYF. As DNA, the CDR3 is TGTGCCAGCAGTGTGGGACAGGGGGCTTCGTACGAGCAGTACTTC.

The chain's CDR3 is CASSLAGQDWGAGNIQYF. DNA for the CDR3: TGTGCCAGCAGCTTAGCCGGACAGGATTGGGGAGCGGGAAACATTCAGTACTTC. The V gene is TRBV7-9, the J gene TRBJ2-4, with D perhaps matching TRBD1 (7 bases). From germline, CDR1 is SEHNR and CDR2 FQNEAQ (reference sequence). Trimming stripped 0 bases from V and 6 bases from J, with 21 bases between. CDR3 length: 18 residues. Full variable domain (rest looked up from reference TRBV7-9 and TRBJ2-4): DTGVSQNPRHKITKRGQNVTFRCDPISEHNRLYWYRQTLGQGPEFLTYFQNEAQLEKSRLLSDRFSAERPKGSFSTLEIQRTEQGDSAMYLCASSLAGQDWGAGNIQYFGAGTRLSVL.

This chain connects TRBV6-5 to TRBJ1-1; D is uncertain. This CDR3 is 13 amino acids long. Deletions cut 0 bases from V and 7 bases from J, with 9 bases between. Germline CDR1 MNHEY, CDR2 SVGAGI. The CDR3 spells CASSYSRGDEAFF. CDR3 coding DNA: TGTGCCAGCAGTTACTCGAGAGGAGATGAAGCTTTCTTT.

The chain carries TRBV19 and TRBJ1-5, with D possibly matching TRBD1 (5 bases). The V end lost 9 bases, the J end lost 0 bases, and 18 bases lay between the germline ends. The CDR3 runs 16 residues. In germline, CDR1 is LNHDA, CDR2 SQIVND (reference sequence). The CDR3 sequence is CARPQTQGNSNQPQHF. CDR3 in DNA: TGTGCCAGACCTCAGACCCAGGGAAATAGCAATCAGCCCCAGCATTTT.

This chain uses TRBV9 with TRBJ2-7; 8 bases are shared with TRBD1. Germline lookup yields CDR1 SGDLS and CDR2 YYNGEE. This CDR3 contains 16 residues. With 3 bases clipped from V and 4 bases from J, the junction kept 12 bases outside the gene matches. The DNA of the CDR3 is TGTGCCAGCAGCGCCTTACTCCGGACAGGGATTTACGAGCAGTACTTC. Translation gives CASSALLRTGIYEQYF.

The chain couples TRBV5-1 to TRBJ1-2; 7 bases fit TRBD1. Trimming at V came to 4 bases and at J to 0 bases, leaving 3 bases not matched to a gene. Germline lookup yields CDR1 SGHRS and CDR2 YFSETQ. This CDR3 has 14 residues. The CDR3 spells CASSGGQSNYGYTF. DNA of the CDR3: TGCGCCAGCAGCGGGGGACAGTCTAACTATGGCTACACCTTC. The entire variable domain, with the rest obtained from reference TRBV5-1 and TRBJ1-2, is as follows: KAGVTQTPRYLIKTRGQQVTLSCSPISGHRSVSWYQQTPGQGLQFLFEYFSETQRNKGNFPGRFSGRQFSNSRSEMNVSTLELGDSALYLCASSGGQSNYGYTFGSGTRLTVV.

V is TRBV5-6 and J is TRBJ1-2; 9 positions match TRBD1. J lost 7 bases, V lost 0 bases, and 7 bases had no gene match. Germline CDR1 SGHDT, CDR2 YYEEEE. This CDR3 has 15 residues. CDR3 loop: CASSLVPQGASGYTF. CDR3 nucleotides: TGTGCCAGCAGCTTGGTCCCACAGGGGGCGTCTGGCTACACCTTC.

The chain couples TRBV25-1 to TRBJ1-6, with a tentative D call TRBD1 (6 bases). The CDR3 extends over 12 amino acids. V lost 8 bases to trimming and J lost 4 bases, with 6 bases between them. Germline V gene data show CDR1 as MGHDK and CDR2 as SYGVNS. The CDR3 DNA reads TGTGCCAGCGGGACATATAATTCACCCCTCCACTTT. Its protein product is CASGTYNSPLHF.

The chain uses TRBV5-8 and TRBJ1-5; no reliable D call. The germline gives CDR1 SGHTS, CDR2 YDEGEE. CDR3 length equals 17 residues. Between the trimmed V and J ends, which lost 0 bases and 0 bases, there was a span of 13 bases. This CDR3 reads CASSLEAVRPSNQPQHF. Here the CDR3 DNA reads TGTGCCAGCAGCTTGGAGGCTGTCAGGCCTAGCAATCAGCCCCAGCATTTT.

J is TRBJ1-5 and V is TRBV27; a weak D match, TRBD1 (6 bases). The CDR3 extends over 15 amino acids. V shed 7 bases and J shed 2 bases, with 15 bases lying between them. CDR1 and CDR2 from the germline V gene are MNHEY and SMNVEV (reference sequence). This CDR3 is CASTYTGLGNQPQHF. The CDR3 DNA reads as TGTGCCAGCACCTATACAGGGCTTGGCAATCAGCCCCAGCATTTT.

CDR3 nucleotides: TGTGCCACCAGTGAAGGGACAGGGAAAGAGTGGGAGACCCAGTACTTC. Translated, it gives CATSEGTGKEWETQYF. The genes are TRBV24-1 and TRBJ2-5, with TRBD1 matching 9 bases. CDR1 and CDR2 from the germline V gene are KGHDR and SFDVKD. The CDR3 is 16 residues long. With 4 bases clipped from V and 5 bases from J, the junction kept 10 bases outside the gene matches.

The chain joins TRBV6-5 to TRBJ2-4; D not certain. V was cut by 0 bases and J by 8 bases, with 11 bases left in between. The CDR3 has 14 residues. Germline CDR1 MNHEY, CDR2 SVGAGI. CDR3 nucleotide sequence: TGTGCCAGCAGTTACTCCGGGTCCCGGGACATTCAGTACTTC. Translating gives CASSYSGSRDIQYF.